This TCR beta chain appears in the sequencing data of a study of cytomegalovirus exposure and HLA in healthy donors. Study outcomes and limitations: DRB1 showed the most TCR associations and HLA-C the fewest in a later analysis, as rates varied by HLA locus.

The PCR made use of 60 Vbeta and 13 Jbeta primers. Original data processing: Around 80 million unique TCR beta chains, roughly 11 million of them shared, were counted by a later analysis. Profiled with immunoSEQ multiplex PCR; TCRdb holds only in-frame clones, not every one. The DNA gave D and trimming, while V, J and clone size come from that table. The sample contains hundreds of thousands of clones, over 65% of which appear only once. Concerning this clone: Its antigen remains unknown.

The V end lost 4 bases, the J end lost 6 bases, and 14 bases lay between the germline ends. CDR1 and CDR2 (germline): SGDLS, YYNGEE. This CDR3 has 13 amino acids. The chain has TRBV9 and TRBJ2-7; D ambiguous. The source of this sequence is a man in his late teens or twenties in good health and CMV-seronegative. Sample: PBMCs. CDR3 sequence reads: CASSQATEVEQYF. CDR3 nucleotides: TGTGCCAGCAGCCAAGCCACAGAAGTCGAGCAGTACTTC.